The clone carrying this T cell receptor (beta chain) was detected a few times. The CDR3 sequence is 15 residues long. V was cut by 5 bases and J by 6 bases, with 20 bases left in between. Germline V CDR1 and CDR2: SEHNR, FQNEAQ (reference sequence). These data originate in a study of blood T cell repertoires in COVID-19. Produced via immunoSEQ multiplex PCR; TCRdb's table is partial and in-frame only. The sample yields roughly 190,000 clones, 70% to 90% seen once. Source material: peripheral blood. The chain combines TRBV7-9 with TRBJ2-7; weak D call: TRBD2 (5 bases). This sequence originates from a woman between 65 and 79 years old with active or convalescent COVID-19. In nucleotides, the CDR3 is TGTGCCAGCAGCGGAGTGGGCGGGTTCCTTTCCGAGCAGTACTTC. It encodes CASSGVGGFLSEQYF.